This entry features one TCR beta chain sequence. The antigen is not known. Germline trimming cut 1 base from V and 3 bases from J; bases unmatched to any gene: 14. CDR1 SGHTA and CDR2 FQGNSA come from the germline V gene. The CDR3 loop spans 19 amino acids. Reverse transcribing all isolated RNA meant expressed TCRB transcripts were sequenced. Profiling relied on immunoSEQ multiplex PCR, and the TCRdb table lists in-frame clones only, not all of them. Of about 360,000 clones listed, around 13% are singletons. These data belong to a study of beta chain features in type 1 diabetes. Study findings and constraints: Moderate yet significant TCRB CDR3 shortening was seen in Type 1 diabetes patients in all four CD4+ subsets.

The sample taken for sequencing was naive CD4+ T cells from blood. This TCR was sampled from a woman between 18 and 29 years old with type 1 diabetes. The V gene is TRBV7-2, the J gene TRBJ2-3; 9 positions agree with TRBD2. CDR3 sequence: CASSLGIAGAWIGTDTQYF. CDR3 sequence (DNA): TGTGCCAGCAGCTTAGGTATAGCGGGGGCGTGGATAGGAACAGATACGCAGTATTTT.